The sequence of this T cell receptor (beta chain) was determined in a study of blood T cell repertoires in COVID-19. The CDR3 length is 15 residues. The V and J ends lost 4 bases and 2 bases, in that order; junction bases with no gene match: 4. CDR1 is MDHEN, CDR2 SYDVKM, per germline. Libraries were prepared by immunoSEQ multiplex PCR; TCRdb keeps only in-frame clonotypes and omits some of them. The table includes around 300,000 clones, around 90% detected once. Source material: peripheral blood. The sequence derives from a man aged 18 to 29 with active or convalescent COVID-19. The chain combines TRBV28 with TRBJ1-5, with 8 bases fitting TRBD1. Written as DNA, the CDR3 is TGTGCCAGCAGTTCGGCGACAGGGGGCAATCAGCCCCAGCATTTT. Translated, it gives CASSSATGGNQPQHF.